This is a list of T cell receptor beta chains from one sample in a study of blood T cell repertoires in COVID-19. Profiled with immunoSEQ multiplex PCR; TCRdb holds only in-frame clones, not every one. The sample shows some 200,000 clones, 88% of them seen only once. Sequencing input: peripheral blood. The receptors shown here come from a man between 65 and 79 years old with acute or convalescent COVID-19. The CDR3 runs from the conserved cysteine through the conserved F or W. The order of the fields is V gene, J gene, clone size, CDR3 protein. Only some rows state a clone size, as once, few, many or a class for expanded clones.

>TRBV10-3|TRBJ2-1|NA
CASLTGDGGNEQFF
>TRBV25-1|TRBJ2-5|once
CASSQGQGVGETQYF
>TRBV18|TRBJ1-1|NA
CASSRRDRGRTEAFF
>TRBV5-6|TRBJ2-3|NA
CASSLYVAGGPDTQYF
>TRBV2|TRBJ1-5|NA
CASSGTGGNQPQHF
>TRBV19|TRBJ2-1|few
CASSIASGLVHNEQFF
>TRBV7-9|TRBJ1-2|NA
CASSSGGQSYTF
>TRBV12-3/TRBV12-4|TRBJ2-5|NA
CASSSTGGETQYF
>TRBV7-2|TRBJ1-3|NA
CASRRQVSGNTIYF
>TRBV5-6|TRBJ2-7|NA
CASSRTLSYEQYF
>TRBV3-1/TRBV3-2|TRBJ1-3|NA
CASSDTWLSGNTIYF
>TRBV18|TRBJ2-7|NA
CASSPPLGRGYEQYF
>TRBV4-3|TRBJ1-6|NA
CASSPDRRNNSPLHF
>TRBV5-5|TRBJ1-1|NA
CASSRFSGGNTEAFF
>TRBV13|TRBJ2-3|NA
CASSPKAGGATQYF
>TRBV5-8|TRBJ2-1|NA
CASSQGLAGAYNEQFF